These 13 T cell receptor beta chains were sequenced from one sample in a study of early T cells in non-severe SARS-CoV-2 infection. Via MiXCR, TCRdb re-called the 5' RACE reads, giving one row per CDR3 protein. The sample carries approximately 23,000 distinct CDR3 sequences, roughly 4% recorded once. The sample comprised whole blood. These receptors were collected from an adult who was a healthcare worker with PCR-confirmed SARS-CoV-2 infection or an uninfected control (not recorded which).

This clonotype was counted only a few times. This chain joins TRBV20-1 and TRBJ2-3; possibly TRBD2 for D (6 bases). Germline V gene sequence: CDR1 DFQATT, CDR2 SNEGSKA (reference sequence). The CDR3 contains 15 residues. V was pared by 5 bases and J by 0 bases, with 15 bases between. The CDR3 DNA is TGCAGTGCTCCCCTGGCGGGGCCTAGCACAGATACGCAGTATTTT. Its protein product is CSAPLAGPSTDTQYF.

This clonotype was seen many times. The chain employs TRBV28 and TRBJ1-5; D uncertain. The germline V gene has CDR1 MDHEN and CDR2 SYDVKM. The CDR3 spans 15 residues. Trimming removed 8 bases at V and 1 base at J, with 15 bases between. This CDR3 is CASSPSHGSNQPQHF. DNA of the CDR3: TGTGCCAGCTCTCCCTCTCACGGGAGCAATCAGCCCCAGCATTTT.

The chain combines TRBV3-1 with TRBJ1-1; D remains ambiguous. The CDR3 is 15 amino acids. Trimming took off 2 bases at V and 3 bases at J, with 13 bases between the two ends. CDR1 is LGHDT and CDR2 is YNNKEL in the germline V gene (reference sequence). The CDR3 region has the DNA TGTGCCAGCAGCCAACGGCCCGGATCCTACACTGAAGCTTTCTTT. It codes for CASSQRPGSYTEAFF.

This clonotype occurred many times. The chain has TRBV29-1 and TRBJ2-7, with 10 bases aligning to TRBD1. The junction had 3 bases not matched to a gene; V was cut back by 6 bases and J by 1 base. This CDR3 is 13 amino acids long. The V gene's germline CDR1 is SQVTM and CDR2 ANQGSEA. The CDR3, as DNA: TGCAGCGTGCCGGGACAGGGGTCCTACGAGCAGTACTTC. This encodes CSVPGQGSYEQYF.

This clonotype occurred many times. CDR3 sequence (DNA): TGCAGTGCTAGAGAGGAGAGACTAGCGGGACCCTACGAGCAGTACTTC. Amino acids: CSAREERLAGPYEQYF. J is TRBJ2-7 and V is TRBV20-1; 11 nucleotides match TRBD2. Trimming cost V 0 bases and J 2 bases; bases outside gene matches: 6. Germline values: CDR1 DFQATT, CDR2 SNEGSKA (reference sequence). The CDR3 runs 16 residues.

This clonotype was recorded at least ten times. The CDR3 reads CASRIQETQYF. The DNA for the CDR3 is TGTGCCAGCAGGATCCAAGAGACCCAGTACTTC. The chain uses TRBV7-9 and TRBJ2-5; no clear D. Per the germline V gene, CDR1 is SEHNR and CDR2 is FQNEAQ (reference sequence). CDR3 length: 11 residues. Trimming took off 6 bases at V and 1 base at J, with 3 bases between the two ends.

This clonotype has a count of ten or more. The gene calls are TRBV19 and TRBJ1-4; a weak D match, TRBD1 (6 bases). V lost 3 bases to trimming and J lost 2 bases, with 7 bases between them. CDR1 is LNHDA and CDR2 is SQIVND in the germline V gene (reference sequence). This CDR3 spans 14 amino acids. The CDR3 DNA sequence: TGTGCCAGTAGTATGAGGGGGACTAATGAAAAACTGTTTTTT. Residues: CASSMRGTNEKLFF.

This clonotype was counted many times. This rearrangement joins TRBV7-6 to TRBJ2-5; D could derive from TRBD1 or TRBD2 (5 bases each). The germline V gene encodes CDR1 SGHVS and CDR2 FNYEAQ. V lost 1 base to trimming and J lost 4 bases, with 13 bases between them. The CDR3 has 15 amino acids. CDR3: CASSLGGDVRETQYF. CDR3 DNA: TGTGCCAGCAGCTTAGGAGGGGACGTTAGAGAGACCCAGTACTTC.

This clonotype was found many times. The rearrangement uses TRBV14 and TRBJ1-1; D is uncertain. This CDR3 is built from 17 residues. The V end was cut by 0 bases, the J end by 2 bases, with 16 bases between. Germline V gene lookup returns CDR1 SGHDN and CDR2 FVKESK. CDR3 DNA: TGTGCCAGCAGCCAAGATTCAAACCGCGGCAGTAACACTGAAGCTTTCTTT. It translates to CASSQDSNRGSNTEAFF.

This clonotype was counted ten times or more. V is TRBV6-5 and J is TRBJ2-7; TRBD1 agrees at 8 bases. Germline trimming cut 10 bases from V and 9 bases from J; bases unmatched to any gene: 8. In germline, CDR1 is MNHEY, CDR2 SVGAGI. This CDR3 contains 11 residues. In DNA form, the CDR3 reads TGTGCCACTGCTACAGGGGGAGGGCAGTACTTC. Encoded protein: CATATGGGQYF.

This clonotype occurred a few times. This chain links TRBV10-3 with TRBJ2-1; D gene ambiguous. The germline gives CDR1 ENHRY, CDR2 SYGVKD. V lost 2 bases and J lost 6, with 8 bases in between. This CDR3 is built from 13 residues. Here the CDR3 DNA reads TGTGCCATCAGTGAGATTAGGTCCAATGAGCAGTTCTTC. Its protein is CAISEIRSNEQFF.

The CDR3 is CATSRSSGKETQYF. CDR3 in DNA: TGTGCCACCAGCAGATCCTCGGGAAAAGAGACCCAGTACTTC. V usage is TRBV15 and J usage is TRBJ2-5, with D possibly TRBD2 on 5 matching bases. V lost 2 bases to trimming and J lost 3 bases, with 10 bases between them. There are 14 residues in the CDR3. Germline CDR1 and CDR2: LNHNV and YYDKDF (reference sequence). Together with reference TRBV15 and TRBJ2-5, the CDR3 gives the full variable domain: DAMVIQNPRYQVTQFGKPVTLSCSQTLNHNVMYWYQQKSSQAPKLLFHYYDKDFNNEADTPDNFQSRRPNTSFCFLDIRSPGLGDTAMYLCATSRSSGKETQYFGPGTRLLVL.

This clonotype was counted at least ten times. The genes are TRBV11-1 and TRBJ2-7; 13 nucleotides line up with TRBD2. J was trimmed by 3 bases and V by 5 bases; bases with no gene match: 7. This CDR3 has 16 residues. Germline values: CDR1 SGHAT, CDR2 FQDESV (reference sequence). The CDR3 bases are TGTGCCAGCAGCAAGCGGACTAGCGGGAGATTCTACGAGCAGTACTTC. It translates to CASSKRTSGRFYEQYF. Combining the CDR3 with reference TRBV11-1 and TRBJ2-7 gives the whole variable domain EAEVAQSPRYKITEKSQAVAFWCDPISGHATLYWYRQILGQGPELLVQFQDESVVDDSQLPKDRFSAERLKGVDSTLKIQPAELGDSAMYLCASSKRTSGRFYEQYFGPGTRLTVT.